The 32 T cell receptor beta chains below were found in one sample sequenced in a study of somatic mutations in cytotoxic T cells in rheumatoid arthritis. Method: immunoSEQ multiplex PCR; TCRdb's copy keeps in-frame clones and lacks some. The table lists over 9,000 clones, 73% of them singletons. The sample consisted of CD8+ T cells sorted from blood. The origin of the receptors is a man aged 55-75 years in good health.

The CDR3 loop reads CASSFGQGNEQFF. The CDR3 DNA is TGTGCCAGCAGCTTCGGACAGGGCAATGAGCAGTTCTTC. The V gene is TRBV7-8, the J gene TRBJ2-1, with 8 bases lining up with TRBD1. The CDR3 is 13 amino acids. Germline CDR1 SGHVS, CDR2 FQNEAQ. Trimming at V came to 3 bases and at J to 6 bases, leaving 1 base not matched to a gene. Full variable domain (remainder filled in from reference TRBV7-8 and TRBJ2-1): GAGVSQSPRYKVAKRGQDVALRCDPISGHVSLFWYQQALGQGPEFLTYFQNEAQLDKSGLPSDRFFAERPEGSVSTLKIQRTQQEDSAVYLCASSFGQGNEQFFGPGTRLTVL.

The chain uses TRBV28 and TRBJ1-1; no reliable D call. From germline, CDR1 is MDHEN and CDR2 SYDVKM. Trimming took 5 bases from V and 1 from J, leaving 5 bases between them. This CDR3 spans 12 amino acids. CDR3 DNA sequence: TGTGCCAGCAGTAGGTCGAACACTGAAGCTTTCTTT. Amino acid sequence: CASSRSNTEAFF.

This clone is a singleton in its sample. The chain is built from TRBV6-5 and TRBJ2-1; weak D call: TRBD1 (5 bases). Trimming removed 2 bases at V and 3 bases at J, with 11 bases between. Germline CDR1 is MNHEY and CDR2 is SVGAGI. This CDR3 is built from 15 residues. The CDR3 sequence: CASSYGAPLYNEQFF. CDR3 bases: TGTGCCAGCAGTTACGGGGCCCCGCTCTACAATGAGCAGTTCTTC.

This chain links TRBV6-6 with TRBJ2-2; 7 bases are a match to TRBD2. With V trimmed by 5 bases and J by 0 bases, 6 bases remained unmatched. The CDR3 length is 16 residues. The germline gives CDR1 MNHNY, CDR2 SVGAGI (reference sequence). CDR3: CASSRTGTTNTGELFF. CDR3 DNA sequence: TGTGCCAGCAGTCGGACCGGGACTACGAACACCGGGGAGCTGTTTTTT.

The gene calls are TRBV30 and TRBJ2-7; D might be TRBD2 (6 bases). Trimming removed 5 bases from V and 3 bases from J, with 14 bases in between. From germline, CDR1 is GTSNPN and CDR2 SVGIG (reference sequence). The CDR3 sequence is 13 residues long. The CDR3: CAWSWGENYEQYF. Written as DNA, the CDR3 is TGTGCCTGGTCGTGGGGGGAAAACTACGAGCAGTACTTC.

The chain joins TRBV19 to TRBJ2-5, with D possibly matching TRBD2 (5 bases). CDR1 LNHDA and CDR2 SQIVND come from the germline V gene (reference sequence). V lost 3 bases and J lost 4, with 6 bases in between. There are 12 residues in the CDR3. The chain's CDR3 is CASSIRGETQYF. In DNA, the CDR3 is TGTGCCAGTAGTATCCGGGGAGAGACCCAGTACTTC.

The chain couples TRBV4-3 to TRBJ2-3; no reliable D call. Germline-derived CDR1 and CDR2 are LGHNA and YSLEER. Trimming pared 2 bases from V and 2 bases from J, leaving 8 bases between. The CDR3 length is 14 residues. Here the CDR3 reads CASSQSEDTDTQYF. The CDR3 nucleotides read TGCGCCAGCAGCCAATCAGAGGACACAGATACGCAGTATTTT.

The chain joins TRBV6-4 to TRBJ2-3; D gene uncertain. V was clipped by 3 bases and J by 0 bases, with 7 bases between them. CDR1 is MRHNA and CDR2 is SNTAGT in the germline V gene. The CDR3 totals 14 residues. CDR3 bases: TGTGCCAGCAGTGAAAGGTCTAGCACAGATACGCAGTATTTT. Translation gives CASSERSSTDTQYF.

J is TRBJ2-1 and V is TRBV9, with TRBD2 matching 11 bases. The germline gives CDR1 SGDLS, CDR2 YYNGEE. The CDR3 has 14 amino acids. The V gene end was trimmed by 4 bases and the J gene end by 8 bases; junction bases not matched to a gene: 5. The CDR3 DNA follows: TGTGCCAGCAGCCCCCTAGCGGGAGGCGATGAGCAGTTCTTC. This encodes CASSPLAGGDEQFF.

The sample holds one count of this clone. The chain carries TRBV7-9 and TRBJ2-2, with D possibly TRBD1 on 5 matching bases. The CDR3 extends over 15 amino acids. Germline-derived CDR1 and CDR2 are SEHNR and FQNEAQ (reference sequence). Trimming removed 5 bases at V and 3 bases at J, with 13 bases between. For the CDR3, the DNA is TGTGCCAGCAGCACCCAGCAAGGGGACACCGGGGAGCTGTTTTTT. This codes for CASSTQQGDTGELFF. The full variable domain, completed using reference TRBV7-9 and TRBJ2-2, is DTGVSQNPRHKITKRGQNVTFRCDPISEHNRLYWYRQTLGQGPEFLTYFQNEAQLEKSRLLSDRFSAERPKGSFSTLEIQRTEQGDSAMYLCASSTQQGDTGELFFGEGSRLTVL.

The rearrangement joins TRBV19 to TRBJ1-1, with D unresolved. Looked up from germline, CDR1 is LNHDA and CDR2 is SQIVND (reference sequence). The V and J ends lost 3 bases and 5 bases respectively, with 7 bases between them. The CDR3 covers 12 residues. This CDR3 reads CASSIGPTEAFF. Here the CDR3 DNA reads TGTGCCAGTAGTATTGGCCCTACTGAAGCTTTCTTT. Variable domain in full (rest from reference TRBV19 and TRBJ1-1): DGGITQSPKYLFRKEGQNVTLSCEQNLNHDAMYWYRQDPGQGLRLIYYSQIVNDFQKGDIAEGYSVSREKKESFPLTVTSAQKNPTAFYLCASSIGPTEAFFGQGTRLTVV.

This chain uses TRBV29-1 with TRBJ2-1; no clear D. With 7 bases removed from V and 8 bases from J, the gap between germline ends came to 21 bases. This CDR3 has 14 residues. Germline V gene lookup returns CDR1 SQVTM and CDR2 ANQGSEA. CDR3 bases: TGCAGCGCTACAGAACGCGGCCCGTGGGATGAGCAGTTCTTC. Its translation is CSATERGPWDEQFF.

The chain couples TRBV11-2 to TRBJ1-1; D possibly corresponds to TRBD1 (5 bases). Trimming cost V 5 bases and J 2 bases, with 15 bases left between them. In germline, CDR1 is SGHAT, CDR2 FQNNGV. CDR3 length equals 15 residues. The DNA for the CDR3 is TGTGCCAGCAGCCCCCGGGGGGGGATTAACACTGAAGCTTTCTTT. Translation gives CASSPRGGINTEAFF.

The rearrangement uses TRBV4-3 and TRBJ1-4; D uncertain. This CDR3 is 15 amino acids long. The V gene lost 4 bases and the J gene lost 3 bases, with 12 bases spanning the gap. Per germline, CDR1 LGHNA and CDR2 YSLEER. The CDR3 nucleotides read TGCGCCAGCAGCCTGCGGTGGGTCTCTAATGAAAAACTGTTTTTT. Its translation: CASSLRWVSNEKLFF.

This clone was observed a handful of times. The gene calls are TRBV5-4 and TRBJ2-7; 8 bases align to TRBD1. J lost 0 bases, V lost 3 bases, and 2 bases had no gene match. The germline V gene has CDR1 SGHNT and CDR2 YYREEE (reference sequence). The CDR3 has 14 residues. Here the CDR3 reads CASSYGTGSYEQYF. DNA of the CDR3: TGTGCCAGCAGCTACGGGACAGGCTCCTACGAGCAGTACTTC.

V gene TRBV7-8 combines with J gene TRBJ1-3; 8 nucleotides match TRBD1. With V trimmed by 1 base and J by 4 bases, 9 bases remained unmatched. The CDR3 runs 17 residues. Per germline, CDR1 SGHVS and CDR2 FQNEAQ. The CDR3 nucleotides are TGTGCCAGCAGCTTAGAAAGCCGGGACAGGTTCGGAAACACCATATATTTT. The encoded protein is CASSLESRDRFGNTIYF.

CDR3 residues: CASSSADSEVYSEQYF. The CDR3 DNA follows: TGTGCCAGCAGCTCGGCTGACTCGGAAGTCTATAGCGAGCAGTACTTC. This chain connects TRBV5-6 to TRBJ2-7; no firm D call. There are 16 residues in the CDR3. From germline, CDR1 is SGHDT and CDR2 YYEEEE. The V gene lost 3 bases and the J gene lost 6 bases, with 22 bases spanning the gap.

This clone came up a few times. This rearrangement joins TRBV30 to TRBJ1-1; no clear D gene. The germline V gene encodes CDR1 GTSNPN and CDR2 SVGIG (reference sequence). With 0 bases removed from V and 6 bases from J, the gap between germline ends came to 11 bases. This CDR3 is built from 13 residues. CDR3 sequence (DNA): TGTGCCTGGAGTGTACCGGGCCTCGCTGAAGCTTTCTTT. It codes for CAWSVPGLAEAFF.

V gene TRBV7-9 combines with J gene TRBJ2-1; D gene ambiguous. Deletions cut 1 base from V and 4 bases from J, with 5 bases between. The CDR3 covers 13 residues. Germline lookup yields CDR1 SEHNR and CDR2 FQNEAQ (reference sequence). The CDR3 loop is CASSLDEYNEQFF. In DNA, the CDR3 is TGTGCCAGCAGCTTAGATGAGTACAATGAGCAGTTCTTC.

The chain is built from TRBV28 and TRBJ1-2; D remains ambiguous. In germline, CDR1 is MDHEN, CDR2 SYDVKM. This CDR3 has 13 residues. Trimming took off 6 bases at V and 1 base at J, with 9 bases between the two ends. The CDR3 spells CASRLEGNYGYTF. CDR3 DNA sequence: TGTGCCAGCAGACTCGAGGGTAACTATGGCTACACCTTC.

The chain joins TRBV10-3 to TRBJ2-1; weak D call: TRBD2 (5 bases). The germline V gene has CDR1 ENHRY and CDR2 SYGVKD. V was cut by 2 bases and J by 0 bases, with 8 bases left in between. The CDR3 is 15 residues long. CDR3 region: CAISEPGDSYNEQFF. As DNA, the CDR3 is TGTGCCATCAGTGAGCCCGGGGACTCCTACAATGAGCAGTTCTTC.

This chain's CDR3 is CASHRGRTTNEKLFF. In nucleotides, the CDR3 is TGTGCCAGCCACCGTGGACGGACAACTAATGAAAAACTGTTTTTT. The chain employs TRBV28 and TRBJ1-4; D unresolved. Germline V gene data show CDR1 as MDHEN and CDR2 as SYDVKM. This CDR3 spans 15 amino acids. V lost 8 bases and J lost 0, with 13 bases in between.

The J gene is TRBJ2-1, the V gene TRBV5-4, with 8 bases identical to TRBD2. This CDR3 has 16 residues. CDR1 and CDR2 from the germline V gene are SGHNT and YYREEE (reference sequence). J gave up 8 bases and V 0 bases, and 10 bases lay outside the gene matches. For the CDR3, the DNA is TGTGCCAGCAGCTTGGACCCGGGGGGGCCACCCGATGAGCAGTTCTTC. Amino acid sequence: CASSLDPGGPPDEQFF.

This clone was seen just once. Just one base apart from a much larger clone, this may be a read error. The chain links TRBV27 to TRBJ2-7; the D is unclear. The germline V gene encodes CDR1 MNHEY and CDR2 SMNVEV (reference sequence). The CDR3 contains 13 residues. The CDR3 here is CASNLSEKNEQYF. CDR3 nucleotide sequence: TGTGCCAGCAATTTATCGGAGAAGAACGAGCAGTACTTC.

The chain recombines TRBV28 with TRBJ2-7, with D hard to call. Germline CDR1 MDHEN, CDR2 SYDVKM. CDR3 length: 13 residues. V shed 6 bases and J shed 3 bases, with 12 bases lying between them. The CDR3 DNA reads TGTGCCAGCAGCCTGATGGCTGGCTACGAGCAGTACTTC. Amino acids: CASSLMAGYEQYF.

This clone is judged medium-sized (0.01 to 0.1%). Other DNA sequences within the sample encode an identical CDR3. The chain carries TRBV5-1 and TRBJ2-7; D is undetermined. V gave up 0 bases and J gave up 0 bases, with 13 bases separating them. Germline V CDR1 and CDR2: SGHRS, YFSETQ. This CDR3 comprises 16 residues. CDR3 region: CASSLEGGSSSYEQYF. The CDR3 DNA reads as TGCGCCAGCAGCTTGGAGGGCGGCAGTTCCTCCTACGAGCAGTACTTC.

The J gene is TRBJ2-1, the V gene TRBV4-2; TRBD2 is a possible D gene (6 bases). From germline, CDR1 is LGHNA and CDR2 YNFKEQ. Trimming shortened V by 2 bases and J by 5 bases, and 13 bases separated the two germline ends. This CDR3 comprises 15 residues. CDR3 bases: TGTGCCAGCAGCCAAAGCGGCGGGACCCACAATGAGCAGTTCTTC. It yields the protein CASSQSGGTHNEQFF.

The J gene is TRBJ2-5, the V gene TRBV19; D gene uncertain. The CDR3 is 14 amino acids. Germline V CDR1 and CDR2: LNHDA, SQIVND (reference sequence). Trimming shortened V by 7 bases and J by 5 bases, and 17 bases separated the two germline ends. CDR3 loop: CASKDNGKWETQYF. In DNA form, the CDR3 reads TGTGCCAGTAAGGATAACGGAAAGTGGGAGACCCAGTACTTC.

The V gene is TRBV15, the J gene TRBJ2-5; TRBD1 matches at 7 bases. Germline V CDR1 and CDR2: LNHNV, YYDKDF (reference sequence). Trimming removed 0 bases from V and 5 bases from J; junction bases left unmatched: 9. This CDR3 is 16 amino acids long. DNA of the CDR3: TGTGCCACCAGCAGAGATCGGGGCAGGGGGTATGAGACCCAGTACTTC. Residues: CATSRDRGRGYETQYF.

The genes are TRBV11-2 and TRBJ2-7; 9 nucleotides agree with TRBD1. The CDR3 has 14 amino acids. The V gene end was trimmed by 4 bases and the J gene end by 4 bases; junction bases not matched to a gene: 5. The germline gives CDR1 SGHAT, CDR2 FQNNGV. CDR3 protein: CASSSGQGNYEQYF. CDR3 DNA: TGTGCCAGCAGCTCTGGACAGGGGAATTACGAGCAGTACTTC.

This CDR3 is CASSSRKGETGELFF. The CDR3 DNA sequence: TGTGCCAGCAGCTCCCGGAAGGGGGAAACCGGGGAGCTGTTTTTT. The V call is TRBV4-2, the J call TRBJ2-2; TRBD1 is a possible D gene (6 bases). The CDR3 is 15 residues long. V was trimmed by 5 bases and J by 5 bases, leaving 15 bases between them. The germline V gene has CDR1 LGHNA and CDR2 YNFKEQ.

This clone was counted between two and nine times. The chain couples TRBV6-5 to TRBJ1-6, with a tentative D call TRBD1 (6 bases). The germline V and J ends were trimmed by 4 bases and 7 bases, with 17 bases remaining between them. Per germline, CDR1 MNHEY and CDR2 SVGAGI. The CDR3 spans 16 residues. CDR3: CASSSYLDSRNSPLHF. The CDR3 DNA follows: TGTGCCAGCAGTTCTTACTTGGACAGTCGCAATTCACCCCTCCACTTT.